Sequencing of this T cell receptor (beta chain) was carried out in a study of control samples from healthy donors and cancer patients. Sequenced by immunoSEQ multiplex PCR; TCRdb stores in-frame clones only, minus some. The sample yields approximately 87,000 clones, approximately 93% seen once. CDR3 size: 14 residues. Germline CDR1 reads SEHNR; CDR2 reads FQNEAQ (reference sequence). V lost 0 bases, J lost 7 bases, and 9 bases lay in between. The source of this sequence is a woman aged 40 to 50 with lung cancer. The sample comprised PBMCs. The genes are TRBV7-9 and TRBJ1-4, with D perhaps matching TRBD1 (5 bases). The CDR3 bases are TGTGCCAGCAGCTTAGCGGCAGGGAGTGAAAAACTGTTTTTT. It translates to CASSLAAGSEKLFF.